What follows are 8 T cell receptor beta chains derived from one specimen sequenced in a study of OX40 agonist ivuxolimab in advanced cancers. Assay: immunoSEQ multiplex PCR; the TCRdb copy retains only in-frame clones and omits some. The sample holds about 36,000 clones, 70% to 80% seen once. The starting material was CD4+ or CD8+ T cells sorted from blood, obtained in a trial of the OX40 agonist ivuxolimab. The receptors shown here come from an adult with an advanced solid tumor such as melanoma, head and neck, liver or kidney cancer.

The chain has TRBV28 and TRBJ2-7; D perhaps matches TRBD2 (6 bases). Trimming shortened V by 3 bases and J by 5 bases, and 11 bases separated the two germline ends. The CDR3 contains 13 residues. Germline CDR1 and CDR2: MDHEN and SYDVKM. CDR3 residues: CASSFKEGNEQYF. In DNA form, the CDR3 reads TGTGCCAGCAGTTTCAAGGAGGGTAACGAGCAGTACTTC. The variable domain in full, completed from reference TRBV28 and TRBJ2-7, reads DVKVTQSSRYLVKRTGEKVFLECVQDMDHENMFWYRQDPGLGLRLIYFSYDVKMKEKGDIPEGYSVSREKKERFSLILESASTNQTSMYLCASSFKEGNEQYFGPGTRLTVT.

This clone was observed once. This chain uses TRBV11-2 with TRBJ2-7; a weak D match, TRBD2 (5 bases). V shed 2 bases and J shed 2 bases, with 10 bases lying between them. Germline V CDR1 and CDR2: SGHAT, FQNNGV. The CDR3 contains 14 residues. The CDR3 coding sequence is TGTGCCAGCAGCTTATGGACTGATCCCTACGAGCAGTACTTC. Translated, it gives CASSLWTDPYEQYF.

This clone ranks as medium-sized. This chain uses TRBV5-6 with TRBJ2-7; D is unresolved. V lost 0 bases to trimming and J lost 4 bases, with 11 bases between them. This CDR3 region has 14 residues. From germline, CDR1 is SGHDT and CDR2 YYEEEE. For the CDR3, the DNA is TGTGCCAGCAGCTTGGGGGCAGGCGTATACGAGCAGTACTTC. Translating gives CASSLGAGVYEQYF.

The V call is TRBV13, the J call TRBJ2-5, with TRBD2 as a possible D gene (5 bases). Germline values: CDR1 PRHDT, CDR2 FYEKMQ (reference sequence). The CDR3 length is 16 residues. V was clipped by 8 bases and J by 4 bases, with 23 bases between them. The chain's CDR3 is CASAFRMLEASETQYF. The CDR3 coding sequence is TGTGCCAGCGCCTTTCGAATGTTGGAGGCCTCAGAGACCCAGTACTTC.

This chain joins TRBV5-6 and TRBJ2-6; D remains ambiguous. Per the germline V gene, CDR1 is SGHDT and CDR2 is YYEEEE. V was shortened by 1 base and J by 4 bases, with 9 bases between the two germline ends. The CDR3 runs to 15 residues. CDR3 amino acids: CASSLYSTGANVLTF. In nucleotides, the CDR3 is TGTGCCAGCAGCTTGTACTCTACCGGGGCCAACGTCCTGACTTTC.

The count of this clone is one. The rearrangement joins TRBV5-1 to TRBJ2-5; 7 nucleotides agree with TRBD1. The closer fit of TRBJ2-7 to the DNA end suggests the J call may be wrong. Germline loops: CDR1 SGHRS, CDR2 YFSETQ. The CDR3 totals 13 residues. The CDR3 region is CASSYATGYEQYF. CDR3 in DNA: TGCGCCAGCAGCTACGCGACAGGGTACGAGCAGTACTTC.

J is TRBJ1-6 and V is TRBV13; 7 bases are shared with TRBD1. This CDR3 contains 16 residues. Germline trimming cut 5 bases from V and 8 bases from J; bases unmatched to any gene: 12. The germline V gene encodes CDR1 PRHDT and CDR2 FYEKMQ (reference sequence). In nucleotides, the CDR3 is TGTGCCAGCAGCCAGGGGGACGAGGGGCACCATTCACCCCTCCACTTT. Translating gives CASSQGDEGHHSPLHF.

The rearrangement uses TRBV6-1 and TRBJ2-7; 7 positions agree with TRBD1. V shed 1 base, J shed 4 bases, and the junction held 7 bases outside the gene matches. This CDR3 is built from 15 residues. Germline values: CDR1 MNHNS, CDR2 SASEGT. CDR3 region: CASSEDGTVIYEQYF. The DNA for the CDR3 is TGTGCCAGCAGTGAAGACGGGACAGTCATATACGAGCAGTACTTC.